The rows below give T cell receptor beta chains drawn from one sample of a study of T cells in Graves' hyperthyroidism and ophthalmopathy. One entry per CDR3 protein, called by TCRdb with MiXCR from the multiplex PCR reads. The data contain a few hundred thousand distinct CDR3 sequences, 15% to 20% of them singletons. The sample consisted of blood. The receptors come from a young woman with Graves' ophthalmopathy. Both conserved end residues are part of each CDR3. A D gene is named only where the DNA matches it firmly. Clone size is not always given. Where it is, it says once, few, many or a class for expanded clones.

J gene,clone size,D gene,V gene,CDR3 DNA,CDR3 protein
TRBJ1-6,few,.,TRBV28,TGTGCCGGGAGACGGGGGAATTCACCCCTCCACTTT,CAGRRGNSPLHF
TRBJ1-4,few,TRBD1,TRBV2,TGTGCCAGCAGTGTTCAGGGGGCAAGAACTAATGAAAAACTGTTTTTT,CASSVQGARTNEKLFF
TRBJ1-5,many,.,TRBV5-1,TGCGCCAGCAGCTTGGCCCCAGGGCTCAATCAGCCCCAGCATTTT,CASSLAPGLNQPQHF
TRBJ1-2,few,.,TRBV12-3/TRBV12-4,TGTGCCAGCAGTTTAGAGCGGGGGGGGGGATTTTATGGCTACACCTTC,CASSLERGGGFYGYTF
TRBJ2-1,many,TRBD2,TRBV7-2,TGTGCCAGCACCCTTGTTGCGGGAGGAAGCAATGAGCAGTTCTTC,CASTLVAGGSNEQFF
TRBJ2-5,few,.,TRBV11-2,TGTGCCAGCAGCTTATATACTCGCCATGGAGTGTACTTC,CASSLYTRHGVYF
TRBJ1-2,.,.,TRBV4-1,TGCGCCAGCAGCCAGGACCAATATGGCTACACCTTC,CASSQDQYGYTF
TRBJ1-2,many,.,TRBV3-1,TGTGCCAGCAGCCAAGACAGGACCCAGAGCTATGGCTACACCTTC,CASSQDRTQSYGYTF
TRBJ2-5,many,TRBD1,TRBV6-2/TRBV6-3,TGTGCCAGCAGTTGGGGACAGATAGACCAAGAGACCCAGTACTTC,CASSWGQIDQETQYF
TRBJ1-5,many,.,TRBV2,TGTGCCAGCAGTGAAATGGTTCAGGGACGTCAGCCCCAGCATTTT,CASSEMVQGRQPQHF
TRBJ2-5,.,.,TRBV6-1,TGTGCCACTGCGGGGCTTGGGGAGACCCAGTACTTC,CATAGLGETQYF
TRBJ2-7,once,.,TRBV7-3,TGTGCCAGCAGCTTAGACCGCAGGGAGTCCTACGAGCAGTACTTC,CASSLDRRESYEQYF
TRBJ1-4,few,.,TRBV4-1,TGCGCCAGCAGCCAAACGGACGCAACTAATGAAAAACTGTTTTTT,CASSQTDATNEKLFF
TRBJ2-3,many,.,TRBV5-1,TGCGCCAGCAGCTTGTACAGGTCCACAGATACGCAGTATTTT,CASSLYRSTDTQYF
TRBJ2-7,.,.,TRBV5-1,TGCGCCAGCAGCTTGGGATCCGGGGGAGACTACGAGCAGTACTTC,CASSLGSGGDYEQYF
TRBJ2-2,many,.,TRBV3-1,TGTGCCAGCCGACTCCCGAACACCGGGGAACTGTTTTTT,CASRLPNTGELFF
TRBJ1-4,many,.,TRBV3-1,TGTGCCAGCAGCCTTTCTAGGACAACTAATGAAAAACTGTTTTTT,CASSLSRTTNEKLFF
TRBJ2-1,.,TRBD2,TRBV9,TGTGCCAGCAGCGTAGGGAGGGCTAGCGGGGAGCAGTTCTTC,CASSVGRASGEQFF
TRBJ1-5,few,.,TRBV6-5,TGTGCCAGCAGTTACGGTTGGGGCCAGCCCCAGCATTTT,CASSYGWGQPQHF
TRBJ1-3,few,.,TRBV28,TGTGCCAGCAGTACAGAGCAGATAAGAGGAAACACCATATATTTT,CASSTEQIRGNTIYF
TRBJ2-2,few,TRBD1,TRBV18,TGTGCCAGCTCACTAACCGGGACAGGGGTCACCGGGGAGCTGTTTTTT,CASSLTGTGVTGELFF
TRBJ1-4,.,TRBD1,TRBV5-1,TGCGCCAGCAGTTTCCAGGGGGCAACTAATGAAAAACTGCTTTTT,CASSFQGATNEKLLF
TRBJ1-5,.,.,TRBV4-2,TGTGCCAGCAGCCAAGAGTGGGGTCGGTGGGGGAAATATCAGCCCCAGCATTTT,CASSQEWGRWGKYQPQHF
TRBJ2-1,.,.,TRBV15,TGTGCCACCAGCAGAGTGGCAGGGGCCTACAATGAGCAGTTCTTC,CATSRVAGAYNEQFF
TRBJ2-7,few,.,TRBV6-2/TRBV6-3,TGTGCCAGCAACCATGGAGGGAGCTACGAGCAGTACTTC,CASNHGGSYEQYF
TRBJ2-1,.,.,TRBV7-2,TGTGCCAGCAGCTTATCTTCGGCCCCCAACAATGAGCAGTTCTTC,CASSLSSAPNNEQFF
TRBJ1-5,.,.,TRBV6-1,TGTGCCAGCATAGCCGACAGAGGACAGCCCCAGCATTTT,CASIADRGQPQHF